This passage covers 15 T cell receptor beta chains from one sample sequenced in a study of blood T cell repertoires in COVID-19. Some clones are missing from TCRdb's copy, which holds only in-frame ones; the method was immunoSEQ multiplex PCR. Here the sample spans fewer than 250,000 clones, roughly 90% being singletons. Sequenced sample: peripheral blood. These receptors originate from a woman aged 40-49 years who had recovered from COVID-19.

The chain links TRBV11-2 to TRBJ2-3; no clear D gene. The CDR3 is 14 amino acids. V was cut by 5 bases and J by 6 bases, with 15 bases left in between. The germline CDR1 and CDR2 sequences are SGHAT and FQNNGV. The CDR3 DNA sequence: TGTGCCAGCAGCAAATACAGTTCCACGGATACGCAGTATTTT. It translates to CASSKYSSTDTQYF.

This clone showed up just once. The chain employs TRBV5-1 and TRBJ2-3; tentative D call: TRBD2 (5 bases). This CDR3 has 14 amino acids. Germline CDR1 SGHRS, CDR2 YFSETQ. The V end was cut by 0 bases, the J end by 2 bases, with 7 bases between. The CDR3 coding sequence is TGCGCCAGCAGCTTGGCCGGGGACACAGATACGCAGTATTTT. Encoded protein: CASSLAGDTDTQYF.

In DNA, the CDR3 is TGCGCCAGCAGCCAAGAGACAGGGTTCGATGAGCAGTTCTTC. Amino acids: CASSQETGFDEQFF. The J gene is TRBJ2-1, the V gene TRBV4-3; TRBD1 agrees at 7 bases. Germline values: CDR1 LGHNA, CDR2 YSLEER. CDR3 length: 14 residues. The ends lost 0 bases at V and 8 bases at J; junction bases unmatched: 4.

The chain links TRBV6-6 to TRBJ1-3; perhaps TRBD1 as D (5 bases). Between the trimmed V and J ends, which lost 5 bases and 0 bases, there was a span of 11 bases. CDR3 length equals 15 residues. Looked up from germline, CDR1 is MNHNY and CDR2 is SVGAGI (reference sequence). CDR3 sequence: CASSTQGVSGNTIYF. The CDR3 DNA is TGTGCCAGCAGTACCCAGGGCGTCTCTGGAAACACCATATATTTT.

The chain carries TRBV25-1 and TRBJ1-1; D gene uncertain. V lost 0 bases, J lost 11 bases, and 13 bases lay in between. This CDR3 is 13 amino acids long. Germline V gene sequence: CDR1 MGHDK, CDR2 SYGVNS. This CDR3 is CASSEYRGELAFF. Here the CDR3 DNA reads TGTGCCAGCAGTGAATATCGAGGAGAATTGGCTTTCTTT.

V usage is TRBV5-8 and J usage is TRBJ2-1; no definite D call. The V and J ends lost 0 bases and 4 bases respectively, with 8 bases between them. Germline values: CDR1 SGHTS, CDR2 YDEGEE. The CDR3 extends over 14 amino acids. The CDR3 loop is CASSLVSGYNEQFF. The CDR3 coding sequence is TGTGCCAGCAGCTTGGTGTCAGGATACAATGAGCAGTTCTTC.

The chain uses TRBV6-1 and TRBJ1-3; D is unclear. The CDR3 is made up of 14 amino acids. The V gene lost 6 bases and the J gene lost 2 bases, with 11 bases spanning the gap. The germline CDR1 and CDR2 sequences are MNHNS and SASEGT. CDR3 sequence (DNA): TGTGCCAGCAGCACAGTAGATACTGGAAACACCATATATTTT. Encoded protein: CASSTVDTGNTIYF.

This clone was seen many times. V usage is TRBV10-3 and J usage is TRBJ1-2, with D possibly TRBD1 on 6 matching bases. V was cut by 3 bases and J by 1 base, with 15 bases left in between. CDR3 length: 16 residues. Looked up from germline, CDR1 is ENHRY and CDR2 is SYGVKD. The CDR3 DNA sequence: TGTGCCATCAGTGAAGGGGGGGACGGAGATAACTATGGCTACACCTTC. Amino acid sequence: CAISEGGDGDNYGYTF.

The chain links TRBV5-8 to TRBJ1-3; D is possibly TRBD1 (5 bases). Germline CDR1 and CDR2: SGHTS and YDEGEE. V lost 10 bases, J lost 4 bases, and 15 bases lay in between. The CDR3 is 13 amino acids. The CDR3 is CAWRGAGGNTIYF. The CDR3 DNA reads TGTGCCTGGCGGGGCGCGGGGGGAAACACCATATATTTT.

This chain uses TRBV11-2 with TRBJ2-2, with TRBD1 matching 8 bases. The CDR3 contains 17 residues. Trimming removed 0 bases from V and 0 bases from J; junction bases left unmatched: 3. Germline-derived CDR1 and CDR2 are SGHAT and FQNNGV. CDR3 protein: CASSLDAGGSNTGELFF. The CDR3 bases are TGTGCCAGCAGCTTAGACGCAGGGGGCTCGAACACCGGGGAGCTGTTTTTT.

J is TRBJ2-1 and V is TRBV11-2; 8 bases map to TRBD1. Per the germline V gene, CDR1 is SGHAT and CDR2 is FQNNGV. CDR3 length: 16 amino acids. V was clipped by 3 bases and J by 0 bases; unmatched bases: 4. The CDR3 sequence: CASSFHRGDSYNEQFF. DNA of the CDR3: TGTGCCAGCAGCTTCCACAGGGGGGACTCCTACAATGAGCAGTTCTTC.

The J gene is TRBJ2-3, the V gene TRBV10-2; 8 positions match TRBD2. CDR3 length: 17 residues. Germline lookup yields CDR1 WSHSY and CDR2 SAAADI. V lost 0 bases, J lost 4 bases, and 9 bases stayed unmatched. The CDR3 sequence: CASSESVWREASDTQYF. The CDR3 DNA follows: TGCGCCAGCAGTGAGTCGGTCTGGCGGGAGGCCTCAGATACGCAGTATTTT.

The chain combines TRBV19 with TRBJ2-1, with 11 bases that match TRBD2. The V and J ends lost 8 bases and 1 base, in that order; junction bases with no gene match: 10. Germline CDR1 is LNHDA and CDR2 is SQIVND (reference sequence). The CDR3 length is 17 residues. Here the CDR3 reads CASSSRGLAVSYNEQFF. CDR3 in DNA: TGTGCCAGTTCCTCCCGGGGACTAGCGGTTTCCTACAATGAGCAGTTCTTC.

This chain uses TRBV6-6 with TRBJ2-7, with a weak D call TRBD1 (5 bases). The CDR3 has 13 amino acids. The germline V gene encodes CDR1 MNHNY and CDR2 SVGAGI (reference sequence). V was clipped by 6 bases and J by 1 base, with 10 bases between them. CDR3 amino acids: CASRQAGSYEQYF. Here the CDR3 DNA reads TGTGCCAGCAGACAGGCTGGATCCTACGAGCAGTACTTC.

The rearrangement joins TRBV12-5 to TRBJ1-1; D possibly corresponds to TRBD1 (5 bases). Germline-derived CDR1 and CDR2 are LGHNT and FRNRAP. Trimming shortened V by 7 bases and J by 0 bases, and 18 bases separated the two germline ends. The CDR3 spans 16 residues. The CDR3 coding sequence is TGTGCTAGTGATTGGGGCAGCGGGAAGATGAACACTGAAGCTTTCTTT. This sequence encodes CASDWGSGKMNTEAFF.